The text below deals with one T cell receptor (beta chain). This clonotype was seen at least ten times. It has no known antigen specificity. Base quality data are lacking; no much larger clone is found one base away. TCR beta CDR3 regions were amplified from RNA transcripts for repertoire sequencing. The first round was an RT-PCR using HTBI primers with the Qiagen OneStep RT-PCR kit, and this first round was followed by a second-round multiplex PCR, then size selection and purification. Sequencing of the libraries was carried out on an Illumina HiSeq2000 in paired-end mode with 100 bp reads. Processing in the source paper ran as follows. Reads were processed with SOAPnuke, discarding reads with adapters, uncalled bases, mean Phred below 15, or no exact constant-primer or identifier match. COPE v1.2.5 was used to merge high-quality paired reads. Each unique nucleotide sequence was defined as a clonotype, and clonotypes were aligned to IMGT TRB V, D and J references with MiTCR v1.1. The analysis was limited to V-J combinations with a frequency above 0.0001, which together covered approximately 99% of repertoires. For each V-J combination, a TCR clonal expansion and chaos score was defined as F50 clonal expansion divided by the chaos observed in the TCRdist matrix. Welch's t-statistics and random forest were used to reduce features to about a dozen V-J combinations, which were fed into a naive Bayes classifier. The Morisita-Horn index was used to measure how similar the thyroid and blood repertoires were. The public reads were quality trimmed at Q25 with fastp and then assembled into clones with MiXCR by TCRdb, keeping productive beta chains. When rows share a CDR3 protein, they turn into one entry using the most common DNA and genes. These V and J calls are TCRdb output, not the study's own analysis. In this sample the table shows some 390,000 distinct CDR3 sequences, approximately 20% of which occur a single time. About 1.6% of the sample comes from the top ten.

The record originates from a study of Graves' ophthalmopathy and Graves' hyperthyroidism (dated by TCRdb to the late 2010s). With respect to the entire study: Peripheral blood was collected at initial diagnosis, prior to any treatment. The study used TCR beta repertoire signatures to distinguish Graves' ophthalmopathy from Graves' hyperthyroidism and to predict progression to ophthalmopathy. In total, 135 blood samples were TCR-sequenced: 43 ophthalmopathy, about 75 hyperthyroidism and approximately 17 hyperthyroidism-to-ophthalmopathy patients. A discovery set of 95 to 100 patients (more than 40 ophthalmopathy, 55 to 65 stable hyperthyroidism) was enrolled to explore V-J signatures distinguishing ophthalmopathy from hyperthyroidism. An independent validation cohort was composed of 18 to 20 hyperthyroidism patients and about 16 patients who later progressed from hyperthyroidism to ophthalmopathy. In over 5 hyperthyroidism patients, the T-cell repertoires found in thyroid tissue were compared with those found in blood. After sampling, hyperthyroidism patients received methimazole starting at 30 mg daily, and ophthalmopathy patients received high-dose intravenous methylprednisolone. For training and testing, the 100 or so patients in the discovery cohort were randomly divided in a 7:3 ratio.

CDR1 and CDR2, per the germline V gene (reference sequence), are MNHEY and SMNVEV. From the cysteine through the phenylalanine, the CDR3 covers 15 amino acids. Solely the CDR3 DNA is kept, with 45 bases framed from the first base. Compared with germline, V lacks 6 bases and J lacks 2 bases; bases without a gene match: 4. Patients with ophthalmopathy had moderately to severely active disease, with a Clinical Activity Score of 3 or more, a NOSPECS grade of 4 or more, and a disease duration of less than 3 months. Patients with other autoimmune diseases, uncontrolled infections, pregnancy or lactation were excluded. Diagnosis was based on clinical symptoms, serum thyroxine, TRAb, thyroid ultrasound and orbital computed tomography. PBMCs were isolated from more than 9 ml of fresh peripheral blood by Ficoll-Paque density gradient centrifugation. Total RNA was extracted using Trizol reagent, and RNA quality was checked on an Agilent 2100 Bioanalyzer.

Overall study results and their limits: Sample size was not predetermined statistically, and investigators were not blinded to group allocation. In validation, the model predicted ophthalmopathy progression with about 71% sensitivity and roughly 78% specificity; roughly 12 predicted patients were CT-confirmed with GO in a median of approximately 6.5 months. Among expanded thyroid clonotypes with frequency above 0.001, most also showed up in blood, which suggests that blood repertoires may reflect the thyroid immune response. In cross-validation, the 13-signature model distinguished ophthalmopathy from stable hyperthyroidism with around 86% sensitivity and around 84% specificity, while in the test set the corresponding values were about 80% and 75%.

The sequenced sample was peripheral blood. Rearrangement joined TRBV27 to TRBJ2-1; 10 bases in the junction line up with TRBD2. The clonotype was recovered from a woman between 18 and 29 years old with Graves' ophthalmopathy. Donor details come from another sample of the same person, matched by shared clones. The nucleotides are TGTGCCAGCAGCCATAGCGGGGGGACCTACAATGAGCAGTTCTTC. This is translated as CASSHSGGTYNEQFF.